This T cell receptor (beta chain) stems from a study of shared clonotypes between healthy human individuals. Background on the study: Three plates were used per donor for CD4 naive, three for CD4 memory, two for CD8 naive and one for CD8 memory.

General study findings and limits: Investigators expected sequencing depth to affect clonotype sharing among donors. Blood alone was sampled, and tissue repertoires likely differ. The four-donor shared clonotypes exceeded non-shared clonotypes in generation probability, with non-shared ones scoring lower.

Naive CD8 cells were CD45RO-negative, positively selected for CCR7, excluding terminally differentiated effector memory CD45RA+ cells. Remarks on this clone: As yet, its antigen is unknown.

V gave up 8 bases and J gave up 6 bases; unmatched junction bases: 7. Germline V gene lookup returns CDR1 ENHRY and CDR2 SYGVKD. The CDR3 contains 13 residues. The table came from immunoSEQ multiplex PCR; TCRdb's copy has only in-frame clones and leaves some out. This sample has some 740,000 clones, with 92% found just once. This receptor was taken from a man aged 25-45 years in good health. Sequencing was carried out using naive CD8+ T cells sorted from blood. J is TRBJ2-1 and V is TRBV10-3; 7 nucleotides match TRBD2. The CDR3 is CAIGTGGFNEQFF. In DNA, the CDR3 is TGTGCCATCGGGACGGGAGGTTTCAATGAGCAGTTCTTC.